This TCR beta chain is drawn from a study of regulatory T cells in long-lasting Graves disease. Study-wide findings and caveats: When disease was persistent, TRBV28, TRBJ1-2 and TRBJ2-5 were the favored segments.

Arm-PCR with iRepertoire HTBI primers amplified the CDR3 regions for these TCR beta libraries. From the multiplex PCR reads, TCRdb called clonotypes with MiXCR, one entry per CDR3 protein. This sample has about 450,000 distinct CDR3 sequences; about 14% occur once, and the top ten carry roughly 15%. As concerns this clonotype: The antigen is unknown.

Noted time point: newly diagnosed GD, antithyroid drugs for less than 3 months. The TCR library was made from RNA that had been extracted from PBMCs in TRIzol. V shed 4 bases and J shed 15 bases, with 16 bases lying between them. The CDR3 length is 12 residues. Germline CDR1 is SGHTA and CDR2 is FQGTGA. A further study also used this sample, focusing on T cells in Graves' hyperthyroidism and ophthalmopathy.

The chain employs TRBV7-3 and TRBJ2-1, with D tentatively TRBD1 (6 bases). This sample comprised peripheral blood mononuclear cells (PBMCs), obtained at new diagnosis, from a patient treated with antithyroid drugs. The TCR comes from a woman aged 45-65 years with Graves disease. CDR3 nucleotides: TGTGCCAGCAGCTCCCTCAGGGGCAGTCTGTTCTTC. Translation: CASSSLRGSLFF.